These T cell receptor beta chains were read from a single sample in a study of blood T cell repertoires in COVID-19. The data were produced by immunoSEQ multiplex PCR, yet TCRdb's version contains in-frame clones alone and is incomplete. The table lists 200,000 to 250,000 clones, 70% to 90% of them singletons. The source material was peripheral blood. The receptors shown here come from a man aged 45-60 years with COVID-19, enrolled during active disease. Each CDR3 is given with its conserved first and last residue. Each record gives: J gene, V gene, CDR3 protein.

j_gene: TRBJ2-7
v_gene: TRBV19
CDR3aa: CASSESYEQYF

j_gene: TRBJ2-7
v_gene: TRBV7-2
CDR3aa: CASSPRQGPYEQYF

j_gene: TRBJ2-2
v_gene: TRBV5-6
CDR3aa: CASSTTGEDTGELFF

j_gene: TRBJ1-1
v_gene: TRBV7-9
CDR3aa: CASSRTGAVGTEAFF

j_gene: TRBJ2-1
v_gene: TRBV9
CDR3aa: CASTPWLASYNEQFF

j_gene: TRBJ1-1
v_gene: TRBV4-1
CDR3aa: CAPRQTEAFF

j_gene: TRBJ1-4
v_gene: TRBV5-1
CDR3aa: CASTQTGIRANEKLFF

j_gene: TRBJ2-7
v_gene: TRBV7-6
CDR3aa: CASSLASSGDYEQYF

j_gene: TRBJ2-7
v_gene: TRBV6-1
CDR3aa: CASSEGSAVTGDEQYF

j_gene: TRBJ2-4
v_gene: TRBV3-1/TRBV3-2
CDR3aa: CASSQAQIAKNIQYF

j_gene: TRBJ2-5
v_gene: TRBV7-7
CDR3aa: CASSFTRKETQYF

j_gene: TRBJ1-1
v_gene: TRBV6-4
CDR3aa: CASSASPGNTEAFF

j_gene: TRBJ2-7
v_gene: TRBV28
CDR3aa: CASSLWGQGSSYEQYF

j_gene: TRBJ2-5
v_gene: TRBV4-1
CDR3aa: CASSRGLAQETQYF

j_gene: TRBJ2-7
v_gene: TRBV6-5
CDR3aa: CASSYSPRTGAYEQYF

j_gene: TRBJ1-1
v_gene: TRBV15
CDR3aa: CATSRGDRGNTEAFF

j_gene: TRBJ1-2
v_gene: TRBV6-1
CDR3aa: CASSEVGTYGYTF

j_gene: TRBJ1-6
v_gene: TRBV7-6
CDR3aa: CASSLAAGGQSSSYNSPLHF

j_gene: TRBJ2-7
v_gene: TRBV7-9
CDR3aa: CASSTGLATYEQYF

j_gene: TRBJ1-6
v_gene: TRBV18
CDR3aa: CASSPTGNSPLHF

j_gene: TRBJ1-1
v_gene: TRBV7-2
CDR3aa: CASSFQSGGKTEAFF

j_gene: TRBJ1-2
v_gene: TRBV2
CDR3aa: CASGPWERAGYGYTF

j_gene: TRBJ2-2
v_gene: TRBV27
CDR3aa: CASSLDRGAGELFF

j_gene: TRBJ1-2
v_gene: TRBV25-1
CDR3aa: CASSPSTGNYGYTF

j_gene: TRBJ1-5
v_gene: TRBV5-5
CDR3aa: CASSFSFASGQPQHF

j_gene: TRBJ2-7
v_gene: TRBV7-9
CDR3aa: CASSLGVNSYEQYF

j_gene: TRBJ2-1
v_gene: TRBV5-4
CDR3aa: CASSWTGGSYNEQFF

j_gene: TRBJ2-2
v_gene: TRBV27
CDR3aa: CASRWDTDTGELFF

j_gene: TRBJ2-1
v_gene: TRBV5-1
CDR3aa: CASSPGGTNSYNEQFF

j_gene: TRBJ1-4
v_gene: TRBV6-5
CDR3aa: CASSYSTGAEKLFF

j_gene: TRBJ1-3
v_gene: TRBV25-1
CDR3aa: CASSEGHRRPYTIYF

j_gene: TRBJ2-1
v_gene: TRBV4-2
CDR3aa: CARGQWGGQFF

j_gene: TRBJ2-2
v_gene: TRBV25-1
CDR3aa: CASSSTGLGTGELFF

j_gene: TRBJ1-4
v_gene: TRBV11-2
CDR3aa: CASSPWTPEKLFF

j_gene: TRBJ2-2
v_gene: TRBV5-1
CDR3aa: CASSLDFGSGGGATGELFF

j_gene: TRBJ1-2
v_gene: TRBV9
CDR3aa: CASSATGGAGGYTF

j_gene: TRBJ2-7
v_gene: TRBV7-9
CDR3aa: CASSPGTGPYEQYF

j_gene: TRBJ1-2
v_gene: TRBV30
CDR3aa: CAWSVYTGSGGYGYTF

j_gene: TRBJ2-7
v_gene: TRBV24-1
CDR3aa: CATSDSTPGQGLGEQYF

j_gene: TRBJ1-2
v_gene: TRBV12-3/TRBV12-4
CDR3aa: CASSPGFYYGYTF

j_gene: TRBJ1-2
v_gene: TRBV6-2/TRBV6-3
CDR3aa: CASSPGLAMGYGYTF

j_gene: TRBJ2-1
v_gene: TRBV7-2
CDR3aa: CASSWTGNNEQFF

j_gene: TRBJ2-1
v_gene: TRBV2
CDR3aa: CASSTDRGRGQFF

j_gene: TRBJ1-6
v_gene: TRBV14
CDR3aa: CASSQEQAGLSPLHF

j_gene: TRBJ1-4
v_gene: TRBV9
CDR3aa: CASSPHGAGGNEKLFF

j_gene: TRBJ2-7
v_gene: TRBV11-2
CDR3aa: CASSLDLGQYEQYF

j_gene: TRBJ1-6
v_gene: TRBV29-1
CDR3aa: CSVGQGLDSPLHF

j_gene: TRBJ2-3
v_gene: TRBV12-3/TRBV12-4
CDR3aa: CASSLGHTDTQYF

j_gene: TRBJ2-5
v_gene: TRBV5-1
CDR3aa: CASLRDRGRGETQYF

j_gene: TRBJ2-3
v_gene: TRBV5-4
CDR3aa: CASTQTSGGPGTQYF

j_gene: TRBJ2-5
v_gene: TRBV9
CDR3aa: CASSVRGAETQYF

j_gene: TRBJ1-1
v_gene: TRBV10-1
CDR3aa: CASSEGGQSTEAFF

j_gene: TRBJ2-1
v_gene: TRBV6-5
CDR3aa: CASSRGLAATNEQFF

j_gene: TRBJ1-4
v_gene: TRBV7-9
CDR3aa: CASRPDGGQGIF